The 14 T cell receptor beta chains listed next were all sequenced from one sample in a study of CD8+CD57+ T cells in acquired aplastic anemia. Profiles of TCR beta VDJ and CDR3 were generated from a genomic DNA template. MiXCR, applied by TCRdb to the reads, yields one record per CDR3 protein. The sample carries fewer than 200,000 distinct CDR3 sequences, 70% to 80% recorded once. Individuals selected for sequencing had exhibited CD8+CD57+ cell expansion on flow cytometry. Sequenced input: sorted CD4+, CD8+, or CD8+CD57+ T cells (not recorded which) from PBMCs. These receptors all stem from a human donor with aplastic anemia.

This sequence joins TRBV7-2 and TRBJ2-3; no definite D call. The CDR3 contains 15 residues. Germline lookup yields CDR1 SGHTA and CDR2 FQGNSA. V lost 0 bases and J lost 1, with 8 bases in between. This CDR3 reads CASSLAGSRTDTQYF. The CDR3 DNA sequence: TGTGCCAGCAGCTTAGCAGGCTCTCGCACAGATACGCAGTATTTT. The whole variable domain, remainder taken from reference TRBV7-2 and TRBJ2-3, is GAGVSQSPSNKVTEKGKDVELRCDPISGHTALYWYRQSLGQGLEFLIYFQGNSAPDKSGLPSDRFSAERTGGSVSTLTIQRTQQEDSAVYLCASSLAGSRTDTQYFGPGTRLTVL.

This clonotype appeared a single time. The CDR3 here is CASSGDYFKNEQFF. The CDR3 nucleotides are TGTGCCAGCAGTGGGGACTATTTCAAGAATGAGCAGTTCTTC. This sequence joins TRBV7-2 and TRBJ2-1; 7 nucleotides match TRBD2. This CDR3 spans 14 amino acids. Germline lookup yields CDR1 SGHTA and CDR2 FQGNSA. V lost 6 bases, J lost 7 bases, and 9 bases stayed unmatched.

This clonotype has at least ten counts. The CDR3 DNA is TGCGCCAGCAGCTTGGCAGGGGGTTCCTACGAGCAGTACTTC. Its protein is CASSLAGGSYEQYF. The V call is TRBV5-1, the J call TRBJ2-7; TRBD1 matches 7 bases. V lost 0 bases to trimming and J lost 1 base; unmatched junction nucleotides: 1. Germline V gene data show CDR1 as SGHRS and CDR2 as YFSETQ. The CDR3 is 14 amino acids.

This clonotype was observed a handful of times. The genes are TRBV7-9 and TRBJ2-1; no clear D. This CDR3 has 16 amino acids. Germline V CDR1 and CDR2: SEHNR, FQNEAQ (reference sequence). V lost 2 bases, J lost 0 bases, and 11 bases lay in between. The CDR3 DNA follows: TGTGCCAGCAGCTTAATGGGTACTGGCTCCTACAATGAGCAGTTCTTC. Amino acid sequence: CASSLMGTGSYNEQFF.

Of note for this clonotype: The junction departs from germline at one end; a sequencing error may be responsible. This chain joins TRBV15 and TRBJ2-1; 9 nucleotides match TRBD1. Germline lookup yields CDR1 LNHNV and CDR2 YYDKDF (reference sequence). The CDR3 covers 14 residues. The CDR3 DNA follows: TGCAGCGTCGATGGACAGGGGTTTTTCAATGAGCAGTTCTTC. Encoded protein: CSVDGQGFFNEQFF.

The chain is built from TRBV20-1 and TRBJ1-1; weak D call: TRBD1 (5 bases). From germline, CDR1 is DFQATT and CDR2 SNEGSKA (reference sequence). V was trimmed by 3 bases and J by 5 bases, leaving 7 bases between them. The CDR3 spans 11 residues. CDR3 DNA sequence: TGCAGTGCTAGGGCAGGGACTGAAGCTTTCTTT. It yields the protein CSARAGTEAFF.

V is TRBV7-6 and J is TRBJ2-2; D possibly corresponds to TRBD1 (6 bases). Trimming removed 1 base from V and 0 bases from J, with 9 bases in between. This CDR3 is built from 16 residues. In germline, CDR1 is SGHVS, CDR2 FNYEAQ. The CDR3 DNA reads as TGTGCCAGCAGCTTAGGGCAGGGGTCGAACACCGGGGAGCTGTTTTTT. Translated: CASSLGQGSNTGELFF.

The V and J genes are TRBV6-2 or TRBV6-3 and TRBJ1-2; 8 bases align to TRBD1. This CDR3 comprises 13 residues. Per the germline V gene, CDR1 is MNHEY and CDR2 is SVGEGT. Losses at the gene ends were 6 bases for V and 8 bases for J; bases not matched to a gene: 8. The CDR3 nucleotides read TGTGCCAGCAGCTGGGGACAGGAGGGGGGCTACACCTTC. It specifies CASSWGQEGGYTF.

This chain connects TRBV5-5 to TRBJ2-3; maybe TRBD2 (5 bases). The germline V and J ends were trimmed by 2 bases and 5 bases, with 12 bases remaining between them. Germline-derived CDR1 and CDR2 are SGHKS and YYEKEE (reference sequence). The length of the CDR3 is 14 residues. CDR3 bases: TGTGCCAGCAGCTTAGTATGGGAGTTAGATACGCAGTATTTT. Translation gives CASSLVWELDTQYF.

This clonotype was found once. Germline and junction disagree at one end, which may indicate a read error. The V and J genes are TRBV5-5 and TRBJ1-6; perhaps TRBD1 as D (5 bases). The germline V gene encodes CDR1 SGHKS and CDR2 YYEKEE (reference sequence). This CDR3 has 14 amino acids. CDR3 loop: CASSGDGYNSPLHF. The CDR3 DNA reads as TGCGCCAGCAGCGGGGACGGATATAATTCACCCCTCCACTTT.

V gene TRBV7-9 combines with J gene TRBJ2-1; D remains ambiguous. The CDR3 spans 10 residues. Germline assignment: CDR1 SEHNR and CDR2 FQNEAQ (reference sequence). V dropped 8 bases and J dropped 8 bases, with 7 bases sitting between them. The chain's CDR3 is CASGMHEQFF. The CDR3 nucleotides are TGTGCCAGCGGTATGCATGAGCAGTTCTTC. Together with reference TRBV7-9 and TRBJ2-1, the CDR3 gives the full variable domain: DTGVSQNPRHKITKRGQNVTFRCDPISEHNRLYWYRQTLGQGPEFLTYFQNEAQLEKSRLLSDRFSAERPKGSFSTLEIQRTEQGDSAMYLCASGMHEQFFGPGTRLTVL.

This clonotype appeared a few times. The chain is built from TRBV5-6 and TRBJ2-7; D possibly uses TRBD1 or TRBD2 (5 bases each). The CDR3 contains 14 residues. Trimming cost V 0 bases and J 0 bases, with 7 bases left between them. Germline CDR1 SGHDT, CDR2 YYEEEE. The CDR3 bases are TGTGCCAGCAGCTTGGGAGGGGACTCCTACGAGCAGTACTTC. Translation gives CASSLGGDSYEQYF.

This clonotype was observed a handful of times. This chain connects TRBV20-1 to TRBJ2-5, with a possible D match to TRBD1 (7 bases). Germline lookup yields CDR1 DFQATT and CDR2 SNEGSKA (reference sequence). Trimming took 5 bases from V and 5 from J, leaving 15 bases between them. CDR3 length: 13 residues. The CDR3 sequence: CSALTTGRETQYF. CDR3 coding DNA: TGCAGTGCTTTGACGACAGGGAGGGAGACCCAGTACTTC.

This clonotype was detected many times. The chain couples TRBV6-4 to TRBJ2-2, with no clear D. The CDR3 is 14 amino acids. Trimming cost V 4 bases and J 1 base, with 7 bases left between them. In germline, CDR1 is MRHNA, CDR2 SNTAGT. The CDR3 DNA follows: TGTGCCAGCAGTGGGGCAGGGAACACCGGGGAGCTGTTTTTT. Residues: CASSGAGNTGELFF.